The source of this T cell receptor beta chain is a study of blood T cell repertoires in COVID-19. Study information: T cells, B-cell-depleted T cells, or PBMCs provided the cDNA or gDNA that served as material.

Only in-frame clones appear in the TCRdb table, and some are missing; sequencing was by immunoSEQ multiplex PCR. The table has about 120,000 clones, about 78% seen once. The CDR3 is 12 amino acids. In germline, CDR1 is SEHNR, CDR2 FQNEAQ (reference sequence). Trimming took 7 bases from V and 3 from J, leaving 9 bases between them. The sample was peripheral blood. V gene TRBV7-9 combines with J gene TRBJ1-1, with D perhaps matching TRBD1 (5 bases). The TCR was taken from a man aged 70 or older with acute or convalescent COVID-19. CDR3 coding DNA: TGTGCCAGCAACAAACAGGACACTGAAGCTTTCTTT. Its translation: CASNKQDTEAFF.